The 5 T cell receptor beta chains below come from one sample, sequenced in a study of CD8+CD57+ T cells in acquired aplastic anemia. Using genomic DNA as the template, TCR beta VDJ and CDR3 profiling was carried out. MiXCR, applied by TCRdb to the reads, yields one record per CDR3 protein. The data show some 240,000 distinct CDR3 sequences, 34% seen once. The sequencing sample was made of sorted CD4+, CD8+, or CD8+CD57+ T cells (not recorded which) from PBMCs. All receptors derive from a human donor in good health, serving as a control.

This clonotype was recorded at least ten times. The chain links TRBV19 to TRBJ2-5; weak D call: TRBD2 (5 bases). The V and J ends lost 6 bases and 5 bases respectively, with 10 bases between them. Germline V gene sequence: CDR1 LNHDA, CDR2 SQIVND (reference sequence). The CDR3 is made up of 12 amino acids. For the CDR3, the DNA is TGTGCCAGTAGCAGAACGGGGGAGACCCAGTACTTC. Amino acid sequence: CASSRTGETQYF.

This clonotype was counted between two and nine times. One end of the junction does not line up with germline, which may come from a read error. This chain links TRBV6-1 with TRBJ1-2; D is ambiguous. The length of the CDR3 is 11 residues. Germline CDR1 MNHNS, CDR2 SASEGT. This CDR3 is CVSSLSYGYTF. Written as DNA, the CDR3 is TGTGTCAGCAGTCTAAGTTATGGCTACACCTTC.

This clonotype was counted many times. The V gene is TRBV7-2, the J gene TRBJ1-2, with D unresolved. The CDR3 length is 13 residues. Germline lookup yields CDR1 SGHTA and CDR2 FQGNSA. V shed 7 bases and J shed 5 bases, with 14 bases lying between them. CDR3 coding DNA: TGTGCCAGCACCCCTGAGGGATGGTATGGCTACACCTTC. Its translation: CASTPEGWYGYTF.

The CDR3 DNA follows: TGTGCCAGCAGAGAGTGGACTAGCGTGAGCGGGGAGCTGTTTTTT. It is translated as CASREWTSVSGELFF. The chain is built from TRBV27 and TRBJ2-2; 9 positions agree with TRBD2. Germline CDR1 reads MNHEY; CDR2 reads SMNVEV (reference sequence). J was trimmed by 7 bases and V by 6 bases; bases with no gene match: 9. The CDR3 totals 15 residues.

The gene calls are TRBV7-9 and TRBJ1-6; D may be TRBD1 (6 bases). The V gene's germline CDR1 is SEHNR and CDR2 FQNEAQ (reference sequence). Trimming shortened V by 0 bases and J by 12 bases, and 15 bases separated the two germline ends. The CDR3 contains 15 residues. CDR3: CASSLATSLGGPLHF. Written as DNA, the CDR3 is TGTGCCAGCAGCTTAGCAACCAGCCTAGGGGGACCCCTCCACTTT.